This paragraph covers one T cell receptor (beta chain) sequence. Profiled with immunoSEQ multiplex PCR; TCRdb holds only in-frame clones, not every one. The sample records about 110,000 clones, 85% to 95% being singletons. This sample was included in a study of T cell changes during pregnancy in multiple sclerosis. The V segment lost 6 bases and the J segment 3 bases; nucleotides outside the gene matches: 3. This CDR3 comprises 15 residues. From germline, CDR1 is MNHEY and CDR2 SVGAGI. This TCR was sampled from a female donor with multiple sclerosis, enrolled in a pregnancy study. Sequences were derived from peripheral blood, sampled after pregnancy. The chain is built from TRBV6-5 and TRBJ2-5; 14 bases are a match to TRBD2. CDR3: CASRRLAGGEETQYF. In nucleotides, the CDR3 is TGTGCCAGCAGACGACTAGCGGGAGGGGAAGAGACCCAGTACTTC.